The 7 T cell receptor beta chains presented below share a single source sample, sequenced in a study of cytomegalovirus exposure and HLA in healthy donors. The PCR had 60 Vbeta and 13 Jbeta primers. The method was immunoSEQ multiplex PCR; TCRdb's version includes in-frame clones alone and lacks a portion of them. This sample has approximately 110,000 clones, with 60% to 80% found just once. Sequenced: PBMCs. These receptors were collected from a man in his forties or fifties in good health and CMV-seropositive.

Comment on this clone: The sample contains more than one DNA sequence encoding this CDR3. The chain combines TRBV6-5 with TRBJ1-1; tentatively, D is TRBD1 (6 bases). CDR3 length equals 13 residues. CDR1 is MNHEY, CDR2 SVGAGI, per germline. V was shortened by 5 bases and J by 2 bases, with 9 bases between the two germline ends. The CDR3 coding sequence is TGTGCCAGCAGTCTACAGGGAAACACTGAAGCTTTCTTT. Amino acid sequence: CASSLQGNTEAFF.

This clone has only a few counts. V and J are TRBV30 and TRBJ1-3, with D tentatively TRBD1 (6 bases). CDR1 GTSNPN and CDR2 SVGIG come from the germline V gene (reference sequence). With 2 bases removed from V and 0 bases from J, the gap between germline ends came to 23 bases. The length of the CDR3 is 19 residues. This CDR3 reads CAWSSIVGFWTASGNTIYF. As DNA, the CDR3 is TGTGCCTGGAGTTCGATAGTTGGGTTTTGGACAGCCTCTGGAAACACCATATATTTT.

This chain connects TRBV5-1 to TRBJ1-1; 10 nucleotides line up with TRBD1. There are 12 residues in the CDR3. Germline CDR1 and CDR2: SGHRS and YFSETQ. J gave up 8 bases and V 4 bases, and 2 bases lay outside the gene matches. As DNA, the CDR3 is TGCGCCAGCAGCAGGGACAGGGGAGAAGCTTTCTTT. Translation: CASSRDRGEAFF.

This sequence joins TRBV7-6 and TRBJ1-3; 7 bases fit TRBD1. Germline V gives CDR1 SGHVS, CDR2 FNYEAQ. There are 14 residues in the CDR3. The junction had 3 bases not matched to a gene; V was cut back by 4 bases and J by 3 bases. Here the CDR3 DNA reads TGTGCCAGCAGCTCGAGGGGGCTTGGAAACACCATATATTTT. Protein product: CASSSRGLGNTIYF.

The V and J genes are TRBV27 and TRBJ1-1, with D maybe TRBD1 (5 bases). The CDR3 has 15 residues. Germline CDR1 and CDR2: MNHEY and SMNVEV (reference sequence). V was clipped by 1 base and J by 1 base, with 10 bases between them. The CDR3 DNA reads TGTGCCAGCAGTTTATACTACAGGACGAACACTGAAGCTTTCTTT. Encoded protein: CASSLYYRTNTEAFF.

The J gene is TRBJ2-1, the V gene TRBV12-5, with 11 positions matching TRBD1. Per the germline V gene, CDR1 is LGHNT and CDR2 is FRNRAP. After removal of 5 bases from V and 12 bases from J, the junction contained 6 bases not matched to a gene. The CDR3 consists of 13 residues. CDR3 nucleotides: TGTGCTAGTGGTGATGGGGACAGGGGGTGGCAGTTCTTC. Protein: CASGDGDRGWQFF.

The chain carries TRBV30 and TRBJ1-2, with D uncertain. The germline V gene encodes CDR1 GTSNPN and CDR2 SVGIG (reference sequence). This CDR3 contains 14 residues. The ends were cut back, 2 bases at V and 3 bases at J, with 13 bases in the middle. The CDR3 reads CAWSSPDKYYGYTF. The CDR3 DNA reads TGTGCCTGGAGTTCGCCTGACAAGTACTATGGCTACACCTTC.